This T cell receptor beta chain was documented in a study of T cells in Graves' hyperthyroidism and ophthalmopathy. TCR beta CDR3 region amplification was performed from RNA transcripts. The study used the HTBI primer set for a first-round RT-PCR of the TCR CDR3. TCRdb re-derived calls from the multiplex PCR reads in MiXCR, one entry per CDR3 protein. The sample has about 290,000 distinct CDR3 sequences, roughly 13% seen once; the top ten hold approximately 7.9%. This clonotype was seen many times. The target antigen is unknown. V gave up 1 base and J gave up 0 bases, with 9 bases separating them. The CDR3 loop spans 15 amino acids. Overall study findings and caveats: Model predictions of ophthalmopathy came a median approximately seven months before onset.

The TCR comes from a woman aged 40 to 50 with Graves' hyperthyroidism. The sample consisted of blood. The chain joins TRBV12-3 or TRBV12-4 to TRBJ1-2; TRBD1 is a possible D gene (5 bases). As DNA, the CDR3 is TGTGCCAGCAGTTTAGTCTCAGGGCCTAACTATGGCTACACCTTC. Amino acid sequence: CASSLVSGPNYGYTF.